What follows are 29 T cell receptor beta chains derived from one specimen sequenced in a study of shared clonotypes between healthy human individuals. The repertoire was sequenced with immunoSEQ multiplex PCR; TCRdb's copy has only in-frame clones and lacks some. The table records approximately 2.5 million clones, about 92% of them present only once. What was sequenced was naive CD4+ T cells sorted from blood. Subset specified: CD45RA+ positively selected. The receptors originated from a man aged 18 to 29 in good health.

The chain carries TRBV21-1 and TRBJ1-5; the table's D gene call, TRBD1, was not cross checked with the DNA. TRBV21-1 is shown as a pseudogene. CDR3 length equals 20 residues. CDR3 DNA sequence: TGTGCCAGCAGCAAAGCGCATCGGACAGGGGGTGGTGTTAGCAATCAGCCCCAGCATTTT. Translated: CASSKAHRTGGGVSNQPQHF.

V is TRBV6-5 and J is TRBJ1-5, with D perhaps TRBD1 (5 bases). V was clipped by 2 bases and J by 3 bases, with 11 bases between them. The CDR3 has 15 residues. From germline, CDR1 is MNHEY and CDR2 SVGAGI. CDR3 amino acids: CASSYMAGDNQPQHF. The CDR3 DNA sequence: TGTGCCAGCAGTTACATGGCGGGGGACAATCAGCCCCAGCATTTT.

The CDR3 DNA sequence: TGTGCCAGTAGTATAGAGGGCACCAAAGAGACCCAGTACTTC. Protein: CASSIEGTKETQYF. V gene TRBV19 combines with J gene TRBJ2-5; D gene ambiguous. CDR1 and CDR2 (germline): LNHDA, SQIVND (reference sequence). This CDR3 has 14 amino acids. V was trimmed by 0 bases and J by 3 bases, leaving 8 bases between them.

J is TRBJ2-1 and V is TRBV30; D unclear. The CDR3 loop spans 14 amino acids. V was trimmed by 6 bases and J by 5 bases, leaving 17 bases between them. CDR1 GTSNPN and CDR2 SVGIG come from the germline V gene (reference sequence). CDR3 DNA: TGTGCCTGCCTGGAGAACAGCCTAAACAATGAGCAGTTCTTC. Amino acids: CACLENSLNNEQFF. The entire variable domain, with the rest obtained from reference TRBV30 and TRBJ2-1, is as follows: SQTIHQWPATLVQPVGSPLSLECTVEGTSNPNLYWYRQAAGRGLQLLFYSVGIGQISSEVPQNLSASRPQDRQFILSSKKLLLSDSGFYLCACLENSLNNEQFFGPGTRLTVL.

The J gene is TRBJ1-4, the V gene TRBV7-9; a weak D match, TRBD1 (5 bases). Per germline, CDR1 SEHNR and CDR2 FQNEAQ (reference sequence). With 1 base removed from V and 3 bases from J, the gap between germline ends came to 15 bases. This CDR3 is 17 amino acids long. The CDR3 bases are TGTGCCAGCAGCTTAGAGGTTTGGGGGTTTGCTAATGAAAAACTGTTTTTT. Amino acid sequence: CASSLEVWGFANEKLFF.

In the case of this clone: Other DNA sequences within the sample encode an identical CDR3. The V gene is TRBV18, the J gene TRBJ1-4; 7 nucleotides agree with TRBD1. J gave up 7 bases and V 3 bases, and 2 bases lay outside the gene matches. CDR3 length: 13 amino acids. Germline V gives CDR1 KGHSH, CDR2 LQKENI. The CDR3 coding sequence is TGTGCCAGCTCACCTGGGACAGTTGAAAAACTGTTTTTT. Translated: CASSPGTVEKLFF.

This clone was detected only a few times. The rearrangement links TRBV25-1 to TRBJ1-5; D unclear. V lost 4 bases to trimming and J lost 4 bases, with 8 bases between them. The CDR3 is made up of 13 amino acids. Germline CDR1 and CDR2: MGHDK and SYGVNS. CDR3 protein: CASSGDRNQPQHF. CDR3 DNA sequence: TGTGCCAGCAGTGGCGACCGGAATCAGCCCCAGCATTTT.

The chain employs TRBV5-6 and TRBJ2-5; 7 nucleotides match TRBD1. The V segment lost 3 bases and the J segment 4 bases; nucleotides outside the gene matches: 9. The CDR3 consists of 15 residues. From germline, CDR1 is SGHDT and CDR2 YYEEEE. CDR3 amino acids: CASSSKQGKAETQYF. The CDR3 DNA reads as TGTGCCAGCAGCTCGAAACAGGGGAAGGCAGAGACCCAGTACTTC.

This sequence joins TRBV7-3 and TRBJ2-6; the D gene is possibly TRBD1 (5 bases). Trimming removed 5 bases at V and 4 bases at J, with 12 bases between. This CDR3 contains 15 residues. Per the germline V gene, CDR1 is SGHTA and CDR2 is FQGTGA. For the CDR3, the DNA is TGTGCCAGCAGCGACGGTGGGGCCGGGGCCAACGTCCTGACTTTC. It encodes CASSDGGAGANVLTF.

This chain connects TRBV7-9 to TRBJ1-1; D is unclear. The V and J ends lost 1 base and 1 base respectively, with 7 bases between them. The CDR3 covers 14 residues. Per germline, CDR1 SEHNR and CDR2 FQNEAQ (reference sequence). Here the CDR3 DNA reads TGTGCCAGCAGCTTAGATGCAGGGAACACTGAAGCTTTCTTT. It specifies CASSLDAGNTEAFF.

The chain uses TRBV28 and TRBJ1-3; no clear D gene. This CDR3 spans 15 amino acids. Germline assignment: CDR1 MDHEN and CDR2 SYDVKM. Trimming took 2 bases from V and 4 from J, leaving 12 bases between them. The CDR3 DNA reads TGTGCCAGCAGTTTAACCACCACGAGCGGAAACACCATATATTTT. Protein sequence: CASSLTTTSGNTIYF.

The V call is TRBV10-2, the J call TRBJ2-3; 12 bases are shared with TRBD2. V lost 7 bases, J lost 1 base, and 6 bases stayed unmatched. From germline, CDR1 is WSHSY and CDR2 SAAADI. The CDR3 covers 16 residues. The CDR3 protein is CASTTRLAGGTDTQYF. In DNA, the CDR3 is TGCGCCAGCACCACCAGACTAGCGGGAGGCACAGATACGCAGTATTTT.

The chain uses TRBV7-9 and TRBJ2-5; TRBD2 agrees at 10 bases. Germline V lookup: CDR1 SEHNR, CDR2 FQNEAQ (reference sequence). The CDR3 spans 16 residues. J gave up 5 bases and V 5 bases, and 11 bases lay outside the gene matches. Here the CDR3 reads CASSPKLAGNGETQYF. The CDR3 DNA follows: TGTGCCAGCAGCCCGAAACTAGCGGGGAACGGGGAGACCCAGTACTTC. The whole variable domain, filled in from reference TRBV7-9 and TRBJ2-5, reads DTGVSQNPRHKITKRGQNVTFRCDPISEHNRLYWYRQTLGQGPEFLTYFQNEAQLEKSRLLSDRFSAERPKGSFSTLEIQRTEQGDSAMYLCASSPKLAGNGETQYFGPGTRLLVL.

As regards this clone: Additional DNA sequences in this sample encode the identical CDR3. The chain combines TRBV5-4 with TRBJ2-7; possibly TRBD2 for D (6 bases). The V and J ends lost 4 bases and 4 bases respectively, with 15 bases between them. Germline CDR1 reads SGHNT; CDR2 reads YYREEE (reference sequence). This CDR3 is 14 amino acids long. The CDR3 coding sequence is TGTGCCAGCAGCCCCGGGGGAGTTGGGTACGAGCAGTACTTC. Protein product: CASSPGGVGYEQYF.

CDR3 region: CATTRTGENIQYF. In nucleotides, the CDR3 is TGTGCCACCACCAGGACAGGGGAAAACATTCAGTACTTC. This rearrangement joins TRBV28 to TRBJ2-4; 9 nucleotides line up with TRBD1. Germline V gives CDR1 MDHEN, CDR2 SYDVKM. The CDR3 contains 13 residues. V lost 10 bases and J lost 5; bases outside the gene matches: 6.

V and J are TRBV29-1 and TRBJ2-3, with a weak D call TRBD2 (6 bases). Germline CDR1 SQVTM, CDR2 ANQGSEA. V lost 6 bases to trimming and J lost 2 bases, with 12 bases between them. This CDR3 spans 13 amino acids. CDR3 sequence (DNA): TGCAGCGTCTACCTAGCGCTCACAGATACGCAGTATTTT. Its translation: CSVYLALTDTQYF.

The chain has TRBV6-6 and TRBJ2-1; 9 bases align to TRBD2. Germline CDR1 reads MNHNY; CDR2 reads SVGAGI (reference sequence). The CDR3 has 14 residues. V was pared by 6 bases and J by 8 bases, with 8 bases of the junction left unmatched. CDR3 protein: CASRSSAGGYEQFF. The CDR3 DNA reads TGTGCCAGCAGATCCTCAGCGGGGGGTTATGAGCAGTTCTTC.

This chain connects TRBV19 to TRBJ1-1; TRBD1 is a possible D gene (5 bases). CDR1 LNHDA and CDR2 SQIVND come from the germline V gene (reference sequence). The CDR3 length is 15 residues. V was cut by 1 base and J by 1 base, with 10 bases left in between. The CDR3 loop reads CASSIAPGANTEAFF. CDR3 bases: TGTGCCAGTAGTATAGCCCCCGGGGCGAACACTGAAGCTTTCTTT.

The V gene is TRBV5-8, the J gene TRBJ1-3; 9 nucleotides agree with TRBD1. This CDR3 is 14 amino acids long. Germline CDR1 reads SGHTS; CDR2 reads YDEGEE. J lost 4 bases, V lost 3 bases, and 2 bases had no gene match. The CDR3 protein is CASSWTGVGNTIYF. CDR3 bases: TGTGCCAGCAGCTGGACAGGGGTCGGAAACACCATATATTTT.

The V and J genes are TRBV18 and TRBJ2-3; the D call may be TRBD1 or TRBD2 (7 bases each). CDR1 and CDR2 from the germline V gene are KGHSH and LQKENI. The CDR3 is made up of 14 amino acids. Trimming shortened V by 6 bases and J by 2 bases, and 12 bases separated the two germline ends. CDR3 residues: CASSPGGATDTQYF. CDR3 DNA sequence: TGTGCCAGCTCTCCAGGGGGGGCCACAGATACGCAGTATTTT.

To note about this clone: This specimen includes other DNA sequences encoding the same CDR3. The chain employs TRBV20-1 and TRBJ1-2; D is undetermined. This CDR3 has 11 residues. V lost 3 bases, J lost 3 bases, and 5 bases lay in between. Germline CDR1 reads DFQATT; CDR2 reads SNEGSKA (reference sequence). The CDR3 reads CSASTDYGYTF. DNA for the CDR3: TGCAGTGCTAGCACAGACTATGGCTACACCTTC.

This clone was seen just once. V and J are TRBV2 and TRBJ2-3, with 12 bases identical to TRBD2. Germline CDR1 is SNHLY and CDR2 is FYNNEI. The CDR3 loop spans 15 amino acids. V shed 11 bases and J 0 bases; nucleotides not matched to a gene: 6. The CDR3 loop is CAGGTSGSSTDTQYF. For the CDR3, the DNA is TGTGCCGGAGGGACTAGCGGGTCTAGCACAGATACGCAGTATTTT.

In this sample, this clone turned up once. This sequence joins TRBV18 and TRBJ1-2, with 9 bases fitting TRBD1. Germline assignment: CDR1 KGHSH and CDR2 LQKENI. V gave up 2 bases and J gave up 7 bases; unmatched junction bases: 5. CDR3 length: 14 residues. CDR3 coding DNA: TGTGCCAGCTCACCAAACAGGGGGCTTTTTGGCTACACCTTC. It yields the protein CASSPNRGLFGYTF.

This chain joins TRBV2 and TRBJ1-5; unclear D gene. The V end was cut by 7 bases, the J end by 3 bases, with 10 bases between. Germline V lookup: CDR1 SNHLY, CDR2 FYNNEI. This CDR3 is 13 amino acids long. The DNA for the CDR3 is TGTGCCAGCATGCACCAGGTCAATCAGCCCCAGCATTTT. Its protein is CASMHQVNQPQHF. Full variable domain (outside the CDR3, taken from reference TRBV2 and TRBJ1-5): EPEVTQTPSHQVTQMGQEVILRCVPISNHLYFYWYRQILGQKVEFLVSFYNNEISEKSEIFDDQFSVERPDGSNFTLKIRSTKLEDSAMYFCASMHQVNQPQHFGDGTRLSIL.

This chain joins TRBV5-4 and TRBJ2-7, with D perhaps assigned TRBD1 or TRBD2 (5 bases each). Germline loops: CDR1 SGHNT, CDR2 YYREEE (reference sequence). The CDR3 is 15 amino acids. The ends were cut back, 3 bases at V and 4 bases at J, with 17 bases in the middle. This CDR3 is CASSSGIGTAYEQYF. CDR3 in DNA: TGTGCCAGCAGCTCCGGAATAGGGACCGCTTACGAGCAGTACTTC.

The V call is TRBV12-5, the J call TRBJ2-1, with TRBD1 matching 10 bases. Trimming cost V 3 bases and J 10 bases; bases outside gene matches: 9. Germline V gene data show CDR1 as LGHNT and CDR2 as FRNRAP. This CDR3 comprises 15 residues. As DNA, the CDR3 is TGTGCTAGTGGTTTCGGACAGGGGGGTTTTGAGGAGCAGTTCTTC. Its translation: CASGFGQGGFEEQFF.

The chain has TRBV5-1 and TRBJ1-4, with unresolved D. V was pared by 1 base and J by 7 bases, with 8 bases between. Germline CDR1 SGHRS, CDR2 YFSETQ. CDR3 length: 13 residues. CDR3 sequence: CASSLPGREKLFF. The CDR3 DNA reads as TGCGCCAGCAGCTTGCCCGGTCGTGAAAAACTGTTTTTT. The variable domain in full, with the rest retrieved from reference TRBV5-1 and TRBJ1-4, is KAGVTQTPRYLIKTRGQQVTLSCSPISGHRSVSWYQQTPGQGLQFLFEYFSETQRNKGNFPGRFSGRQFSNSRSEMNVSTLELGDSALYLCASSLPGREKLFFGSGTQLSVL.

This chain connects TRBV7-8 to TRBJ1-2, with TRBD1 matching 12 bases. With 3 bases clipped from V and 7 bases from J, the junction kept 12 bases outside the gene matches. CDR3 length: 17 amino acids. Germline assignment: CDR1 SGHVS and CDR2 FQNEAQ. The CDR3 DNA reads TGTGCCAGCAGCTTGTCCGGGACAGGGGGCAATGTTGGTGGCTACACCTTC. It translates to CASSLSGTGGNVGGYTF. The whole variable domain, filled in from reference TRBV7-8 and TRBJ1-2, reads GAGVSQSPRYKVAKRGQDVALRCDPISGHVSLFWYQQALGQGPEFLTYFQNEAQLDKSGLPSDRFFAERPEGSVSTLKIQRTQQEDSAVYLCASSLSGTGGNVGGYTFGSGTRLTVV.

The V gene is TRBV2, the J gene TRBJ2-7; 8 nucleotides agree with TRBD1. The CDR3 spans 13 residues. Per germline, CDR1 SNHLY and CDR2 FYNNEI. J gave up 6 bases and V 8 bases, and 9 bases lay outside the gene matches. The CDR3 sequence is CASEDRGAIEQYF. The CDR3 DNA follows: TGTGCCAGCGAAGACAGGGGAGCTATCGAGCAGTACTTC.